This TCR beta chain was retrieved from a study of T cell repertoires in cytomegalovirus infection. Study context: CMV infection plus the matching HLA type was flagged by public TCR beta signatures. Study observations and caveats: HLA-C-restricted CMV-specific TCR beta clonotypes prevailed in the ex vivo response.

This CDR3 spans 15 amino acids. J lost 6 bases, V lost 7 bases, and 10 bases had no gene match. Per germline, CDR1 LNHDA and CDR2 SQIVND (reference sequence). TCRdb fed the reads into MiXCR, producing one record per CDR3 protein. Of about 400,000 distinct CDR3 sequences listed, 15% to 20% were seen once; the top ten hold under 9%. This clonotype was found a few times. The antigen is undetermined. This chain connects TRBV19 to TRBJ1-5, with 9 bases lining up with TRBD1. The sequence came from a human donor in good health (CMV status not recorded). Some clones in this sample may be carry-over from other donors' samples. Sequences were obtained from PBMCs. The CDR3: CASILGTGRGQPQHF. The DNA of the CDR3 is TGTGCCAGTATCCTGGGGACAGGGCGGGGTCAGCCCCAGCATTTT.